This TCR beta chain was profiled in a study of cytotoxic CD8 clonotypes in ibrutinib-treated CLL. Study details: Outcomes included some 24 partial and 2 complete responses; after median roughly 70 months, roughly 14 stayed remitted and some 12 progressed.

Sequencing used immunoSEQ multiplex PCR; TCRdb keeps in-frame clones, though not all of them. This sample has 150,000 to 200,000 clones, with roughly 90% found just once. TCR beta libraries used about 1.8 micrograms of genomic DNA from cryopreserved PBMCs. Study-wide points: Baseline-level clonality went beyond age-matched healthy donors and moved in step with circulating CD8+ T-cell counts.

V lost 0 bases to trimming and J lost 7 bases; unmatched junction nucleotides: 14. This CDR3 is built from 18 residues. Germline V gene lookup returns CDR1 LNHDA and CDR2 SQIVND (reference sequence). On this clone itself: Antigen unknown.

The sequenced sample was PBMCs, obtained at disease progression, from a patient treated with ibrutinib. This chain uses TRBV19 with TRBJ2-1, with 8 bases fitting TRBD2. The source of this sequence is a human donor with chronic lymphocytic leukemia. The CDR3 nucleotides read TGTGCCAGTAGTATAGATCACAGCGGGAGCCCCACGAGGAATGAGCAGTTCTTC. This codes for CASSIDHSGSPTRNEQFF.